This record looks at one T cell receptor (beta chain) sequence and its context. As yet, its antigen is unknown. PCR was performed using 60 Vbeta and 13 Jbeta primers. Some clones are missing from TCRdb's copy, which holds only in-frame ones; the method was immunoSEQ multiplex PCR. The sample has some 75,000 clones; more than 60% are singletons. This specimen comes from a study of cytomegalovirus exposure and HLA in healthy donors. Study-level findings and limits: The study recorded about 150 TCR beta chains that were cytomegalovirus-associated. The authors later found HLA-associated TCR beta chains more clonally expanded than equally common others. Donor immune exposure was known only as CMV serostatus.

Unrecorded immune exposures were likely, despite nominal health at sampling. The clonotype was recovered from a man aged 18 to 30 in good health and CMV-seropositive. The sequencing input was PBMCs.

CDR3 nucleotide sequence: TGTGCCAGCAGTCATGCGACAGAAGGGTACTATGGCTACACCTTC. Translating it yields CASSHATEGYYGYTF. The V gene is TRBV6-5, the J gene TRBJ1-2, with D perhaps matching TRBD1 (5 bases). This CDR3 region has 15 residues. Germline V gene sequence: CDR1 MNHEY, CDR2 SVGAGI. The V end lost 5 bases, the J end lost 3 bases, and 16 bases lay between the germline ends.